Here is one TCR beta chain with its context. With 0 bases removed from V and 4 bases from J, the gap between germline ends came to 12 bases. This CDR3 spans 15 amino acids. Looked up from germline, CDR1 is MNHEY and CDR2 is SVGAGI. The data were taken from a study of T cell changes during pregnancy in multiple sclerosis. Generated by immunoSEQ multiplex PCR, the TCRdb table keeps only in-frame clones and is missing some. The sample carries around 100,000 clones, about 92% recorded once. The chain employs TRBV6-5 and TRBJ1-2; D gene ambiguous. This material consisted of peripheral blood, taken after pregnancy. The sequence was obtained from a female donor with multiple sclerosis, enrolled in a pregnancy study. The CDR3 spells CASSYSGLAGYGYTF. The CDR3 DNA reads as TGTGCCAGCAGTTACTCCGGTCTAGCTGGCTATGGCTACACCTTC.